The next 14 T cell receptor beta chains were all read from a single sample in a study of radiotherapy plus CTLA-4 blockade in lung cancer. Here immunoSEQ multiplex PCR was the method, and the copy in TCRdb shows in-frame clones only, minus some. In the table there are tens of thousands of clones, roughly three quarters of which are singletons. The material was peripheral blood, obtained from a patient treated with radiotherapy plus ipilimumab. The receptors come from a human donor with non-small cell lung cancer that progressed on radiotherapy plus ipilimumab.

J is TRBJ1-1 and V is TRBV30; D unresolved. V lost 2 bases to trimming and J lost 2 bases, with 21 bases between them. The CDR3 has 17 residues. Germline-derived CDR1 and CDR2 are GTSNPN and SVGIG (reference sequence). CDR3 sequence: CAWSTLWEEGKNTEAFF. In nucleotides, the CDR3 is TGTGCCTGGAGTACCCTATGGGAGGAGGGTAAAAACACTGAAGCTTTCTTT.

The chain combines TRBV10-3 with TRBJ2-1; D is possibly TRBD1 (6 bases). Trimming cost V 4 bases and J 8 bases, with 12 bases left between them. Germline-derived CDR1 and CDR2 are ENHRY and SYGVKD. CDR3 length: 13 amino acids. CDR3 sequence: CAISARGGDEQFF. The CDR3, as DNA: TGTGCCATCAGTGCCAGGGGCGGAGATGAGCAGTTCTTC.

The CDR3 nucleotides are TGTGCCAGTAGTACCGGACAGTTCTCTGGAAACACCATATATTTT. Its protein is CASSTGQFSGNTIYF. The chain couples TRBV19 to TRBJ1-3, with D perhaps matching TRBD1 (6 bases). The length of the CDR3 is 15 residues. In germline, CDR1 is LNHDA, CDR2 SQIVND (reference sequence). With 4 bases removed from V and 0 bases from J, the gap between germline ends came to 10 bases.

This clone was found once. V and J are TRBV9 and TRBJ2-1; TRBD2 aligns across 7 bases. Germline CDR1 is SGDLS and CDR2 is YYNGEE. The CDR3 is 18 residues long. With 4 bases clipped from V and 0 bases from J, the junction kept 13 bases outside the gene matches. CDR3 region: CASSPSLARGGSYNEQFF. In DNA form, the CDR3 reads TGTGCCAGCAGCCCTTCACTAGCGCGAGGCGGCTCCTACAATGAGCAGTTCTTC.

The CDR3 coding sequence is TGTGCCAGCAGTTCTCGACAGGGGTCAGATACGCAGTATTTT. This encodes CASSSRQGSDTQYF. J is TRBJ2-3 and V is TRBV27; 8 bases map to TRBD1. With 4 bases clipped from V and 4 bases from J, the junction kept 4 bases outside the gene matches. CDR1 MNHEY and CDR2 SMNVEV come from the germline V gene (reference sequence). This CDR3 has 14 residues.

The rearrangement joins TRBV11-1 to TRBJ1-1; 8 nucleotides line up with TRBD1. J gave up 4 bases and V 3 bases, and 10 bases lay outside the gene matches. Germline CDR1 SGHAT, CDR2 FQDESV (reference sequence). The CDR3 is 16 amino acids. CDR3 region: CASSLTRQGRTTEAFF. The CDR3 bases are TGTGCCAGCAGCTTGACCCGACAGGGGAGGACCACTGAAGCTTTCTTT.

This chain joins TRBV5-1 and TRBJ2-5, with 13 bases fitting TRBD2. The length of the CDR3 is 24 residues. Germline CDR1 SGHRS, CDR2 YFSETQ. J was trimmed by 5 bases and V by 0 bases; bases with no gene match: 28. The CDR3 DNA sequence: TGCGCCAGCAGCTTGGCCCCCACTAGCGGGGGGGCCTTTCTCCTCCAAACCAAAGCGGAGACCCAGTACTTC. Translating it yields CASSLAPTSGGAFLLQTKAETQYF.

The V call is TRBV19, the J call TRBJ2-3, with D hard to call. Germline CDR1 reads LNHDA; CDR2 reads SQIVND (reference sequence). The CDR3 totals 14 residues. Trimming took off 7 bases at V and 2 bases at J, with 13 bases between the two ends. In DNA, the CDR3 is TGTGCCAGTACCATAGAGCTTAACACAGATACGCAGTATTTT. It codes for CASTIELNTDTQYF.

V usage is TRBV9 and J usage is TRBJ2-2; tentatively, D is TRBD2 (5 bases). This CDR3 comprises 19 residues. Trimming took 5 bases from V and 7 from J, leaving 30 bases between them. Germline CDR1 reads SGDLS; CDR2 reads YYNGEE. CDR3 loop: CASSPSSEGVSLWGGELFF. In DNA form, the CDR3 reads TGTGCCAGCAGTCCCTCGTCAGAGGGAGTAAGCCTTTGGGGCGGGGAGCTGTTTTTT.

The chain employs TRBV27 and TRBJ2-2; tentatively, D is TRBD2 (6 bases). Germline values: CDR1 MNHEY, CDR2 SMNVEV (reference sequence). Deletions cut 7 bases from V and 2 bases from J, with 20 bases between. CDR3 length: 17 amino acids. In DNA form, the CDR3 reads TGTGCCAGCAAGAGAGTACCCGGGACTGACAACACCGGGGAGCTGTTTTTT. Translated: CASKRVPGTDNTGELFF.

The chain carries TRBV7-2 and TRBJ1-6, with no clear D. This CDR3 contains 14 residues. Between the trimmed V and J ends, which lost 5 bases and 4 bases, there was a span of 9 bases. From germline, CDR1 is SGHTA and CDR2 FQGNSA. CDR3 sequence: CASSRTDYNSPLHF. In DNA form, the CDR3 reads TGTGCCAGCAGCCGGACTGATTATAATTCACCCCTCCACTTT.

The V and J genes are TRBV11-2 and TRBJ1-2; 7 positions match TRBD1. Germline V lookup: CDR1 SGHAT, CDR2 FQNNGV. The CDR3 is 13 amino acids. The V segment lost 5 bases and the J segment 3 bases; nucleotides outside the gene matches: 3. CDR3 protein: CASSPDRYYGYTF. The CDR3 coding sequence is TGTGCCAGCAGCCCGGACAGGTACTATGGCTACACCTTC.

This chain links TRBV27 with TRBJ1-2; D perhaps matches TRBD1 (6 bases). The ends were cut back, 5 bases at V and 4 bases at J, with 20 bases in the middle. There are 16 residues in the CDR3. Germline V CDR1 and CDR2: MNHEY, SMNVEV (reference sequence). This CDR3 is CASSPSQGRVVYGYTF. The CDR3 region has the DNA TGTGCCAGCAGTCCCTCACAGGGCAGGGTTGTCTATGGCTACACCTTC.

J is TRBJ2-1 and V is TRBV27, with D possibly matching TRBD2 (6 bases). The V end was cut by 6 bases, the J end by 12 bases, with 24 bases between. Germline V gene data show CDR1 as MNHEY and CDR2 as SMNVEV (reference sequence). This CDR3 has 15 amino acids. The CDR3 DNA is TGTGCCAGCAGATCCGTTGGGAGGTACGATTATTCGCAGTTCTTC. Residues: CASRSVGRYDYSQFF.